This TCR beta chain was sequenced during a study of T cells in Graves' hyperthyroidism and ophthalmopathy. Study observations and caveats: A model built on 13 V-J features separated ophthalmopathy from stable hyperthyroidism. Blood samples included most of the expanded thyroid clonotypes exceeding 0.001.

Disease duration under 2 months; hyperthyroidism patients were aged 18 to 65. Used for diagnoses were clinical symptoms, serum thyroxine and TRAb, thyroid ultrasound and orbital computed tomography. The V segment lost 2 bases and the J segment 5 bases; nucleotides outside the gene matches: 8. The CDR3 extends over 15 amino acids. The germline V gene encodes CDR1 MDHEN and CDR2 SYDVKM. This clonotype was counted ten times or more. Its target is unknown. Amplification of TCR beta CDR3 regions used RNA as the template. Carried out on the TCR CDR3, a first-round RT-PCR used the HTBI primer set. TCRdb re-analysed the multiplex PCR reads in MiXCR, keeping a single row per CDR3 protein. The table shows about 350,000 distinct CDR3 sequences, with about 14% occurring only once.

Source material: blood. This TCR was sampled from a woman aged 25 to 39 with Graves' hyperthyroidism. The gene calls are TRBV28 and TRBJ2-5; 7 nucleotides line up with TRBD2. CDR3 amino acids: CASSLGAQGGETQYF. In DNA form, the CDR3 reads TGTGCCAGCAGTTTAGGGGCCCAGGGAGGGGAGACCCAGTACTTC.